This note documents a single T cell receptor (beta chain) sequence. The antigen is undetermined. The data belong to a study of T cell responses to AZD1222 COVID-19 vaccine. The CDR3 has 15 residues. Germline V lookup: CDR1 LGHDT, CDR2 YNNKEL (reference sequence). V lost 4 bases to trimming and J lost 4 bases, with 14 bases between them. Study-level results: Baseline seropositives among AZD1222 recipients totaled only five to seven. Repertoires were obtained only post-peak T cell response.

The data were produced by immunoSEQ multiplex PCR, yet TCRdb's version contains in-frame clones alone and is incomplete. The sample carries some 150,000 clones, 85% recorded once. Here the sequenced sample was peripheral blood, taken 28 days after the second dose of the MenACWY control vaccine. The chain combines TRBV3-1 (or the pseudogene TRBV3-2) with TRBJ2-1; D gene ambiguous. The sequence derives from an adult who received the MenACWY meningococcal vaccine as a control. The CDR3 region has the DNA TGTGCCAGCAGCCCTCTTGGCGCCTCTTACAATGAGCAGTTCTTC. This encodes CASSPLGASYNEQFF.